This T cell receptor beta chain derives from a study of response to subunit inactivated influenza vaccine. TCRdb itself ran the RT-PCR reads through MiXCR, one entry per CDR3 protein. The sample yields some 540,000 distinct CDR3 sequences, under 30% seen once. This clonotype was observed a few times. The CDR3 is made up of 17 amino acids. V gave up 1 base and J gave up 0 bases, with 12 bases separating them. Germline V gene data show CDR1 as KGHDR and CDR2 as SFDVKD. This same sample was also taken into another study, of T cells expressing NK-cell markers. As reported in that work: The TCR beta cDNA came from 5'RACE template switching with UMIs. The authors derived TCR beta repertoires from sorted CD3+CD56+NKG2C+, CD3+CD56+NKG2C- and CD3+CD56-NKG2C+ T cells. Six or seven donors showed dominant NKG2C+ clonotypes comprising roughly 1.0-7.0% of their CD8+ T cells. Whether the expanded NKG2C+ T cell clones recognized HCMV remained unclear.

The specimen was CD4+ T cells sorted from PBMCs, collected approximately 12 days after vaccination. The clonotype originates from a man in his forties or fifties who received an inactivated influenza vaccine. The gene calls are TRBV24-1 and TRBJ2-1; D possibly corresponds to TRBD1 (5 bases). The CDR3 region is CATSDFGASGSYNEQFF. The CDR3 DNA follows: TGTGCCACCAGTGATTTTGGGGCTTCAGGCTCCTACAATGAGCAGTTCTTC.